This T cell receptor beta chain was captured by sequencing in a study of cytomegalovirus exposure and HLA in healthy donors. Whole-study context: The roughly 110 validation repertoires were produced on the same platform as the 720 or so repertoires of the first cohort. This was reported in a later analysis.

V lost 0 bases to trimming and J lost 1 base, with 8 bases between them. The CDR3 extends over 15 amino acids. Per germline, CDR1 SGHNT and CDR2 YENEEA. On this clone itself: Its antigen is not known.

Broader study findings: The study flagged some 170 TCR beta chains as cytomegalovirus-associated. Most TCR sequences showed up rarely, but some public TCRs showed up in many donors. Reports showed the classifier diagnosing cytomegalovirus status with high specificity and sensitivity.

Sequencing used immunoSEQ multiplex PCR; TCRdb keeps in-frame clones, though not all of them. Of about 260,000 clones listed, around 90% were seen once; the top ten hold 3.1%. The source is a woman aged 25 to 45 in good health and CMV-seronegative. J is TRBJ2-3 and V is TRBV11-3; no reliable D call. Sample: PBMCs. DNA for the CDR3: TGTGCCAGCAGCTTAGAGGGTTCGGGCACAGATACGCAGTATTTT. It codes for CASSLEGSGTDTQYF. The full variable domain, in which reference TRBV11-3 and TRBJ2-3 provide the parts outside the CDR3, is EAGVVQSPRYKIIEKKQPVAFWCNPISGHNTLYWYLQNLGQGPELLIRYENEEAVDDSQLPKDRFSAERLKGVDSTLKIQPAELGDSAVYLCASSLEGSGTDTQYFGPGTRLTVL.